This T cell receptor (beta chain) comes out of a study of T cell clonality in common variable immunodeficiency. General study findings and limits: Reportedly, TCR beta sequences from common variable immunodeficiency showed fewer deletions and N-nucleotide insertions.

This clone was detected a few times. Its antigen is still unknown. The CDR3 goes on 3 residues after the read ends, and that part is filled in from the germline J gene. The CVID group had roughly 15 females and about 30 males, mean age 40. The assay was immunoSEQ multiplex PCR, and TCRdb's table has in-frame clones only and misses some. The sample was found to contain approximately 35,000 clones, and every one recurs. Losses at the gene ends were 0 bases for V and 4 bases for J; bases not matched to a gene: 8. The CDR3 spans 16 residues. Germline V lookup: CDR1 LGHNA, CDR2 YNFKEQ. Sequencing used peripheral blood mononuclear cells. The sequence was obtained from a human donor with common variable immunodeficiency. The chain joins TRBV4-2 to TRBJ2-7; 8 nucleotides align to TRBD2. The CDR3 sequence is CASSQDQAGGFYEQYF. The covered CDR3 bases are TGTGCCAGCAGCCAAGATCAGGCGGGGGGATTTTACGAG.